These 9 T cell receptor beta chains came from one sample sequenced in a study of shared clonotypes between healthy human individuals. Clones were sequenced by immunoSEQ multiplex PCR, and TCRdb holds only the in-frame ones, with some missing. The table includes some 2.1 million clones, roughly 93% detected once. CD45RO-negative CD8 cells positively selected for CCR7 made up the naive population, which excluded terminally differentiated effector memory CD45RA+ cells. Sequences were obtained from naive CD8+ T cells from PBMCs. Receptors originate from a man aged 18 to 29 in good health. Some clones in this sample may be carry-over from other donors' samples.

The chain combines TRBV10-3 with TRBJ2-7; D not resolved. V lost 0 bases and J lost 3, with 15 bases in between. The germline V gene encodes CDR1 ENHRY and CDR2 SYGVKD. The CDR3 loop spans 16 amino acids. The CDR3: CAISESSTAPGYEQYF. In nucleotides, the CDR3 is TGTGCCATCAGTGAGTCCTCTACGGCTCCTGGCTACGAGCAGTACTTC.

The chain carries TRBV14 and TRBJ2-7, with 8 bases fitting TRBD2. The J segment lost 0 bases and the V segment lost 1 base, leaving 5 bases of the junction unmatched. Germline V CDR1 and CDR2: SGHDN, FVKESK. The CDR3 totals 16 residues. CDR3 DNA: TGTGCCAGCAGCCAAGTAGCGGGGCGTAGCTCCTACGAGCAGTACTTC. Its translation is CASSQVAGRSSYEQYF.

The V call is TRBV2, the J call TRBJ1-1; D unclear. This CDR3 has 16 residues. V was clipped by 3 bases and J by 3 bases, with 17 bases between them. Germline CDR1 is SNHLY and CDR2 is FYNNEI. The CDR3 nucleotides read TGTGCCAGCAGTGACGAGGACTTGGGCCGCCACACTGAAGCTTTCTTT. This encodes CASSDEDLGRHTEAFF.

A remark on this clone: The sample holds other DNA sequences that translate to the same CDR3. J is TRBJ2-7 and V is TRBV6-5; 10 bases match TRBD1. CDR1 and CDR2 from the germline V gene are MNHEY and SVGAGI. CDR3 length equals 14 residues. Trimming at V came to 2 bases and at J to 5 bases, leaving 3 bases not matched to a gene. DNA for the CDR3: TGTGCCAGCAGTTACAGGGACAGGGGCCACGAGCAGTACTTC. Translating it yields CASSYRDRGHEQYF.

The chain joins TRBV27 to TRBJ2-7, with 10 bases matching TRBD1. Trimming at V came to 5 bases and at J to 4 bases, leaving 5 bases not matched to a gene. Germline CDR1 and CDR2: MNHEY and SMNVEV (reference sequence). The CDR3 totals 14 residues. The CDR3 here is CASSKGDRGYEQYF. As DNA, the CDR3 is TGTGCCAGCAGTAAGGGGGACAGGGGTTACGAGCAGTACTTC.

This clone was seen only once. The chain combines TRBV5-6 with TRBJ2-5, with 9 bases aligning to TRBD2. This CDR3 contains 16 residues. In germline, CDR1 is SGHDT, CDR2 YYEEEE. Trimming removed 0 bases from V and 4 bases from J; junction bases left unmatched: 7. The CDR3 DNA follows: TGTGCCAGCAGCTTGGAATTAGCGGGAGTGACAGAGACCCAGTACTTC. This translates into CASSLELAGVTETQYF.

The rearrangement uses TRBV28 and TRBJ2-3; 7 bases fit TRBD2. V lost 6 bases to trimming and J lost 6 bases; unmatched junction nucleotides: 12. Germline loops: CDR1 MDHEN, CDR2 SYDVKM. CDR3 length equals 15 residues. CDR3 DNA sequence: TGTGCCAGCAGCTCTCCGGGGGGTAATCGCGATACGCAGTATTTT. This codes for CASSSPGGNRDTQYF.

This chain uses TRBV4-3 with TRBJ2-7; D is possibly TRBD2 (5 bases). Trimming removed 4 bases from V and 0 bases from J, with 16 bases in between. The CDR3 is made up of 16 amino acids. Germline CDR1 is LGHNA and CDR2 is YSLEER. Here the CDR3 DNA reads TGCGCCAGCAGCCTATACACGGACTCCAGCTCCTACGAGCAGTACTTC. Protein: CASSLYTDSSSYEQYF.

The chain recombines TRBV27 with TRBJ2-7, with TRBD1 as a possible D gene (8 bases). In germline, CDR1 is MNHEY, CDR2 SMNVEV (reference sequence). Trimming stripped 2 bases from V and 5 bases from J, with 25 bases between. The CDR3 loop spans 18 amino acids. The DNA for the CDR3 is TGTGCCAGCAGTTTAACGGGGGGTTTGGCAGGGGGCAGGGACGAGCAGTACTTC. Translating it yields CASSLTGGLAGGRDEQYF.